The entry that follows covers one T cell receptor beta chain sequence. Its antigen is not known. These data come from a study of cytotoxic CD8 clonotypes in ibrutinib-treated CLL. General observations from the study: Sampling times (in sustained-remission versus progressing patients) were not the same.

The sequencing depth, 1 in 200,000 to 1 in 1 million T cells, was the target. This table comes from immunoSEQ multiplex PCR, and its TCRdb copy is limited to in-frame clones, with some not included. The sample yields approximately 120,000 clones, roughly 60% seen once. PBMCs that had been cryopreserved were the source of roughly 2.2 micrograms of genomic DNA for TCR beta libraries. Sequenced here: PBMCs, sampled after 24 months of ibrutinib treatment. The receptor was derived from a human donor with chronic lymphocytic leukemia.

CDR3 in amino acids: CSVDRRGQWRGKETQYF. The CDR3 nucleotides read TGCAGCGTTGATCGAAGGGGACAGTGGAGGGGCAAAGAGACCCAGTACTTC. The chain has TRBV29-1 and TRBJ2-5; D perhaps matches TRBD1 (7 bases). The CDR3 extends over 17 amino acids. Germline-derived CDR1 and CDR2 are SQVTM and ANQGSEA. V gave up 3 bases and J gave up 3 bases, with 23 bases separating them.